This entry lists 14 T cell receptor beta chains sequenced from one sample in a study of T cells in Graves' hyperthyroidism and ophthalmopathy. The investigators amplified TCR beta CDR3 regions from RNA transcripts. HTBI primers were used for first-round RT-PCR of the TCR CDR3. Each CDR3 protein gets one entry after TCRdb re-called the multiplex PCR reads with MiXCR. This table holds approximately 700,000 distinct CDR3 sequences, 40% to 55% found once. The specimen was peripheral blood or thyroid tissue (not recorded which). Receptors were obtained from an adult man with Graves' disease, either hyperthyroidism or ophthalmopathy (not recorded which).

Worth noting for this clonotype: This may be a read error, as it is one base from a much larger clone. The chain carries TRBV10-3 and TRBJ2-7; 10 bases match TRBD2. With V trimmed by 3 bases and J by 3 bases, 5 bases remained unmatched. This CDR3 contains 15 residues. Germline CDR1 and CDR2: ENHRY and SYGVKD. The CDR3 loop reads CAISDPERGGYEQYF. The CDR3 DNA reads TGTGCCATCAGTGATCCGGAGCGGGGGGGCTACGAGCAGTACTTC.

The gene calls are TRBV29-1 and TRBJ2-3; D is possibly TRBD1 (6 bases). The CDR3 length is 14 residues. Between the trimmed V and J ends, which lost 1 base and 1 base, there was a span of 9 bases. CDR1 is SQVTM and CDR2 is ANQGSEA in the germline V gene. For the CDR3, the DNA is TGCAGCGTTGAAGGGGCAGGGGGCACAGATACGCAGTATTTT. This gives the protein CSVEGAGGTDTQYF.

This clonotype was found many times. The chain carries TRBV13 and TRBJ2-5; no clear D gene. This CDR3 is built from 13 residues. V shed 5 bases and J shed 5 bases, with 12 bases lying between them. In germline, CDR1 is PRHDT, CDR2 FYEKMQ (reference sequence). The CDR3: CASSLRRVETQYF. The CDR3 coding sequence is TGTGCCAGCAGCCTTCGTCGGGTGGAGACCCAGTACTTC. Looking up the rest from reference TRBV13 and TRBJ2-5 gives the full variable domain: AAGVIQSPRHLIKEKRETATLKCYPIPRHDTVYWYQQGPGQDPQFLISFYEKMQSDKGSIPDRFSAQQFSDYHSELNMSSLELGDSALYFCASSLRRVETQYFGPGTRLLVL.

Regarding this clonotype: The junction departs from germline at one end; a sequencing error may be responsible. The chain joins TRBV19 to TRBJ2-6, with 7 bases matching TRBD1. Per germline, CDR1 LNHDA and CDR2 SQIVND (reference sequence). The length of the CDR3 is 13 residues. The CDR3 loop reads CASSIAGGNVLTF. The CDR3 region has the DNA TGTGCCAGTAGTATAGCAGGGGGCAACGTCCTGACTTTC.

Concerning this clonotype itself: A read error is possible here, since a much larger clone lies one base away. In DNA form, the CDR3 reads TGTGCCGCCAGTGATTTGGGTGGCTACGAGCAGTACTTC. Amino acid sequence: CAASDLGGYEQYF. This chain connects TRBV24-1 to TRBJ2-7; D gene unclear. This CDR3 is built from 13 residues. Per the germline V gene, CDR1 is KGHDR and CDR2 is SFDVKD.

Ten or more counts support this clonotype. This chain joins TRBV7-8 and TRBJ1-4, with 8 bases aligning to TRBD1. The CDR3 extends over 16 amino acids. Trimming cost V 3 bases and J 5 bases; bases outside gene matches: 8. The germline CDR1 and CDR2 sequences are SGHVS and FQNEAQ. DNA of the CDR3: TGTGCCAGCAGCTTGAGCGGGCGACAGGGGAATGAAAAACTGTTTTTT. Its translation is CASSLSGRQGNEKLFF.

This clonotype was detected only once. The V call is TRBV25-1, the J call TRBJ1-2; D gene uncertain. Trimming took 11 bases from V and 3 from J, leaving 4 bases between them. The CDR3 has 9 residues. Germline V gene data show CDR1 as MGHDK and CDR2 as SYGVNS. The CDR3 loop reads CAGDYGYTF. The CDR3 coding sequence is TGTGCCGGGGACTATGGCTACACCTTC.

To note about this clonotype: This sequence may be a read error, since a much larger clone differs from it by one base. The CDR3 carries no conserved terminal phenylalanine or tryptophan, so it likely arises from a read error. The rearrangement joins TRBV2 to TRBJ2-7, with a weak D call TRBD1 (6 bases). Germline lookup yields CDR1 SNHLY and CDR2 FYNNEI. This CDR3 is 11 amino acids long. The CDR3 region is CATAGAYEQYL. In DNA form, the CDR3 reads TGTGCGACGGCAGGGGCCTACGAGCAGTACCTC.

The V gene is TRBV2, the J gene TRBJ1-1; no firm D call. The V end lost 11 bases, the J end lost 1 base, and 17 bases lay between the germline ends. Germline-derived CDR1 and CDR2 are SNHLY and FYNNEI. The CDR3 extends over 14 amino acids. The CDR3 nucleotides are TGTGCCGGCAAAATCCGGACGGCGAACACTGAAGCTTTCTTT. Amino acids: CAGKIRTANTEAFF.

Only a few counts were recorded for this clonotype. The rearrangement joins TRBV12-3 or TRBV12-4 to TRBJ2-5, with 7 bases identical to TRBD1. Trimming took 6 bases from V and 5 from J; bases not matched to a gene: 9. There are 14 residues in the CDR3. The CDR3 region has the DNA TGTGCCAGCAGCAAGACAGGGATTCGGGAGACCCAGTACTTC. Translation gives CASSKTGIRETQYF.

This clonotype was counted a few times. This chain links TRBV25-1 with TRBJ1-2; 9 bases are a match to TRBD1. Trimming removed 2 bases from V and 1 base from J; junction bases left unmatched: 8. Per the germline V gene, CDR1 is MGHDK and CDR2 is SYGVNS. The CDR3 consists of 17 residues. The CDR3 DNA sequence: TGTGCCAGCAGTGAACCGGGACAGGGCGCCGTTAACTATGGCTACACCTTC. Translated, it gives CASSEPGQGAVNYGYTF.

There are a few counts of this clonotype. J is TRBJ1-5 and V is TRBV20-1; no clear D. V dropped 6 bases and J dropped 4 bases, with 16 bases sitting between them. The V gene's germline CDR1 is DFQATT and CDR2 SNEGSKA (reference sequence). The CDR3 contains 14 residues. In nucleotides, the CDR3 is TGCAGTGCCAAGGGCGCTCGAATAAATCAGCCCCAGCATTTT. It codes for CSAKGARINQPQHF.

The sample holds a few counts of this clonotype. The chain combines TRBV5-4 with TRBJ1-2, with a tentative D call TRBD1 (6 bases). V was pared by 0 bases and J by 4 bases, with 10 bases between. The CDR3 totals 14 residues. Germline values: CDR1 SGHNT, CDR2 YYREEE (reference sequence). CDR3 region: CASSLGTEGYGYTF. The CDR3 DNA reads TGTGCCAGCAGCTTGGGGACAGAGGGCTATGGCTACACCTTC.

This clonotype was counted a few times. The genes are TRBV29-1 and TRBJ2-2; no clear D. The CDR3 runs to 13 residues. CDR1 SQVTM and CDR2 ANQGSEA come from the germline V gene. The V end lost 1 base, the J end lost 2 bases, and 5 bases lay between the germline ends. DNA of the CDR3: TGCAGCGTTGAAGCCCAAAACACCGGGGAGCTGTTTTTT. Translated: CSVEAQNTGELFF.